This passage covers 23 T cell receptor beta chains from one sample sequenced in a study of T-cell memory formation after mild COVID-19. MiXCR was run by TCRdb on the 5' RACE reads, yielding one entry per CDR3 protein. The table has 400,000 to 500,000 distinct CDR3 sequences, 20% to 25% seen once. The material sequenced was PBMCs or a T cell subset sorted from them (not recorded which). Receptor source: an adult woman who had mild COVID-19 (a few samples of this study predate the infection). Cell type and time point are not known.

This chain joins TRBV11-2 and TRBJ2-1; TRBD2 is a possible D gene (6 bases). Germline lookup yields CDR1 SGHAT and CDR2 FQNNGV. With 4 bases removed from V and 3 bases from J, the gap between germline ends came to 16 bases. The CDR3 extends over 16 amino acids. The CDR3 bases are TGTGCCAGCAGCTCCATAGCTCCGGGACTCTACAATGAGCAGTTCTTC. As protein: CASSSIAPGLYNEQFF.

This clonotype is a singleton in its sample. This rearrangement joins TRBV29-1 to TRBJ2-7; D possibly corresponds to TRBD1 (5 bases). The CDR3 loop spans 12 amino acids. Germline loops: CDR1 SQVTM, CDR2 ANQGSEA. Trimming removed 5 bases from V and 0 bases from J, with 8 bases in between. Written as DNA, the CDR3 is TGCAGCGTTCAGGGCAGCTCCTACGAGCAGTACTTC. Its protein product is CSVQGSSYEQYF.

This clonotype occurred a few times. The chain employs TRBV4-1 and TRBJ2-7, with D possibly TRBD1 on 5 matching bases. This CDR3 has 14 amino acids. Trimming shortened V by 5 bases and J by 0 bases, and 11 bases separated the two germline ends. Germline loops: CDR1 MGHRA, CDR2 YSYEKL. CDR3 sequence (DNA): TGCGCCAGCAGCTTATACGACAGCTCCTACGAGCAGTACTTC. Protein sequence: CASSLYDSSYEQYF.

V is TRBV12-5 and J is TRBJ2-1; TRBD2 aligns across 13 bases. With V trimmed by 1 base and J by 0 bases, 6 bases remained unmatched. The CDR3 is 19 residues long. Germline V gene sequence: CDR1 LGHNT, CDR2 FRNRAP. The CDR3 DNA is TGTGCTAGTGGTTTGGATGGTGGACTAGCGGGAGCCTCCTACAATGAGCAGTTCTTC. Translated, it gives CASGLDGGLAGASYNEQFF.

The CDR3 loop reads CASSIGTPISEQYF. The CDR3 region has the DNA TGCGCCAGCAGCATCGGGACGCCGATTTCCGAGCAGTACTTC. The rearrangement joins TRBV5-1 to TRBJ2-7; D might be TRBD1 or TRBD2, each matching 5 bases. Germline V CDR1 and CDR2: SGHRS, YFSETQ. V lost 4 bases to trimming and J lost 6 bases, with 17 bases between them. This CDR3 has 14 amino acids.

The chain is built from TRBV7-9 and TRBJ2-1; TRBD1 aligns across 7 bases. Germline CDR1 reads SEHNR; CDR2 reads FQNEAQ (reference sequence). This CDR3 comprises 15 residues. Losses at the gene ends were 5 bases for V and 2 bases for J; bases not matched to a gene: 6. CDR3 nucleotides: TGTGCCAGCAGCGGAAAACAGGGGACCTACAATGAGCAGTTCTTC. It translates to CASSGKQGTYNEQFF.

This clonotype was counted a few times. The rearrangement links TRBV4-1 to TRBJ2-1; 14 bases align to TRBD2. The CDR3 length is 18 residues. CDR1 is MGHRA, CDR2 YSYEKL, per germline. The V gene end was trimmed by 3 bases and the J gene end by 8 bases; junction bases not matched to a gene: 12. In DNA form, the CDR3 reads TGCGCCAGCAGCCAGCCGGGACTAGCGGGAGCGGCCGGCGATGAGCAGTTCTTC. Its translation is CASSQPGLAGAAGDEQFF.

The genes are TRBV5-1 and TRBJ2-1, with 9 bases that match TRBD2. The CDR3 spans 15 residues. Germline V gene data show CDR1 as SGHRS and CDR2 as YFSETQ. V was pared by 4 bases and J by 7 bases, with 9 bases of the junction left unmatched. The CDR3 region is CASSPGRAGGNEQFF. DNA for the CDR3: TGCGCCAGCAGCCCCGGCAGGGCGGGGGGGAATGAGCAGTTCTTC.

There are a few counts of this clonotype. This chain uses TRBV24-1 with TRBJ2-2; 11 bases are a match to TRBD2. Germline V CDR1 and CDR2: KGHDR, SFDVKD. Unmatched junction bases numbered 3, after V lost 4 bases and J lost 9 bases. The CDR3 runs to 14 residues. CDR3 bases: TGTGCCACCAGTGAACTAGCGGGAGAGAGGGAGCTGTTTTTT. It encodes CATSELAGERELFF.

The V and J genes are TRBV9 and TRBJ2-3; no definite D call. The V and J ends lost 0 bases and 2 bases respectively, with 13 bases between them. Germline CDR1 is SGDLS and CDR2 is YYNGEE. This CDR3 is built from 16 residues. Written as DNA, the CDR3 is TGTGCCAGCAGCGTAGGTCAGGCTATTCCCACAGATACGCAGTATTTT. Residues: CASSVGQAIPTDTQYF.

This clonotype has a handful of counts. The CDR3 nucleotides read TGTGCCAGCAGCCAAGTCCTTGGGGGCGGAGAGACCCAGTACTTC. Amino acid sequence: CASSQVLGGGETQYF. This sequence joins TRBV14 and TRBJ2-5, with D possibly TRBD1 on 6 matching bases. Trimming shortened V by 1 base and J by 4 bases, and 13 bases separated the two germline ends. The CDR3 loop spans 15 amino acids. The V gene's germline CDR1 is SGHDN and CDR2 FVKESK.

In its sample, this clonotype was seen a few times. The chain is built from TRBV6-6 and TRBJ1-3; D might be TRBD1 (5 bases). Germline lookup yields CDR1 MNHNY and CDR2 SVGAGI (reference sequence). The CDR3 sequence is 14 residues long. V was cut by 5 bases and J by 3 bases, with 11 bases left in between. The CDR3 DNA sequence: TGTGCCAGCAGTCCCCAGGGACGTGGAAACACCATATATTTT. Amino acids: CASSPQGRGNTIYF.

V is TRBV18 and J is TRBJ2-5; possible D gene TRBD2, 5 bases. The V and J ends lost 10 bases and 4 bases respectively, with 10 bases between them. Germline V gene lookup returns CDR1 KGHSH and CDR2 LQKENI. This CDR3 has 11 amino acids. The CDR3 reads CATGLSETQYF. The DNA of the CDR3 is TGTGCCACCGGACTGTCAGAGACCCAGTACTTC.

In this sample, this clonotype turned up a few times. This chain uses TRBV5-1 with TRBJ2-7; D remains unclear. V was cut by 0 bases and J by 0 bases, with 7 bases left in between. CDR3 length: 14 amino acids. Germline CDR1 reads SGHRS; CDR2 reads YFSETQ. The CDR3 spells CASSLEASSYEQYF. The CDR3 region has the DNA TGCGCCAGCAGCTTGGAGGCCAGCTCCTACGAGCAGTACTTC.

This clonotype was picked up a small number of times. The chain combines TRBV4-1 with TRBJ1-1; D call uncertain. Germline loops: CDR1 MGHRA, CDR2 YSYEKL. V dropped 3 bases and J dropped 3 bases, with 11 bases sitting between them. This CDR3 spans 14 amino acids. The CDR3 here is CASSHLDRHTEAFF. CDR3 in DNA: TGCGCCAGCAGCCATCTGGACCGGCACACTGAAGCTTTCTTT.

This clonotype appeared a few times. V is TRBV11-2 and J is TRBJ1-6, with D maybe TRBD1 (6 bases). This CDR3 is 18 amino acids long. Per the germline V gene, CDR1 is SGHAT and CDR2 is FQNNGV. With 2 bases removed from V and 0 bases from J, the gap between germline ends came to 14 bases. The CDR3, as DNA: TGTGCCAGCAGCTTACGGGACAAGACGAGCTCCTATAATTCACCCCTCCACTTT. Its translation is CASSLRDKTSSYNSPLHF.

This rearrangement joins TRBV20-1 to TRBJ1-2, with 7 positions matching TRBD1. CDR3 length: 12 residues. The trim removed 2 bases at V and 7 bases at J, leaving 4 bases unmatched. The germline CDR1 and CDR2 sequences are DFQATT and SNEGSKA (reference sequence). CDR3 region: CSARFRDSGYTF. CDR3 coding DNA: TGCAGTGCTAGATTCCGGGACAGTGGCTACACCTTC.

The V gene is TRBV7-2, the J gene TRBJ2-5; D is perhaps TRBD2 (6 bases). The CDR3 is made up of 13 amino acids. V lost 5 bases and J 4 bases, leaving 11 bases between the germline ends. CDR1 and CDR2 from the germline V gene are SGHTA and FQGNSA. The CDR3 loop is CASSAWRGETQYF. The CDR3 bases are TGTGCCAGCAGCGCGTGGCGGGGAGAGACCCAGTACTTC.

The rearrangement uses TRBV27 and TRBJ2-3; TRBD2 matches at 9 bases. From germline, CDR1 is MNHEY and CDR2 SMNVEV (reference sequence). The V and J ends lost 5 bases and 15 bases, in that order; junction bases with no gene match: 24. The CDR3 consists of 17 residues. The CDR3, as DNA: TGTGCCAGCAGTCCCCGGGGAGCGGGGGGTCCACCCGGCATCGAATATTTT. This translates into CASSPRGAGGPPGIEYF.

This clonotype came up a few times. The V and J genes are TRBV12-3 or TRBV12-4 and TRBJ1-5; D uncertain. V shed 7 bases and J shed 11 bases, with 30 bases lying between them. The CDR3 length is 17 residues. In DNA, the CDR3 is TGTGCCAGCAACCTTAAGAGGCCGGTGCCTCAATATTTGGCCCAGCATTTT. It encodes CASNLKRPVPQYLAQHF.

Only a few counts were recorded for this clonotype. This rearrangement joins TRBV7-2 to TRBJ2-5; TRBD2 agrees at 8 bases. Germline V CDR1 and CDR2: SGHTA, FQGNSA. The CDR3 extends over 15 amino acids. V shed 4 bases and J 1 base; nucleotides not matched to a gene: 5. The CDR3 reads CASSWAGTSQETQYF. CDR3 coding DNA: TGTGCCAGCAGCTGGGCCGGGACTAGCCAAGAGACCCAGTACTTC.

This clonotype was picked up a small number of times. The chain carries TRBV10-2 and TRBJ2-3, with D perhaps matching TRBD1 (6 bases). Trimming took off 5 bases at V and 2 bases at J, with 14 bases between the two ends. The CDR3 loop spans 15 amino acids. CDR1 is WSHSY and CDR2 is SAAADI in the germline V gene. The DNA for the CDR3 is TGCGCCAGCAGTTGGGGTTGGGGGCCCACAGATACGCAGTATTTT. It specifies CASSWGWGPTDTQYF.

Many counts were recorded for this clonotype. This chain uses TRBV5-1 with TRBJ2-1; tentative D call: TRBD1 (6 bases). CDR3 size: 13 residues. Germline CDR1 is SGHRS and CDR2 is YFSETQ. V gave up 4 bases and J gave up 5 bases, with 10 bases separating them. In DNA, the CDR3 is TGCGCCAGCAGCATCACAGGGCACAATGAGCAGTTCTTC. It is translated as CASSITGHNEQFF.